Here is one T cell receptor beta chain with its context. The target antigen is unknown. TCRdb re-analysed the RT-PCR reads in MiXCR, keeping a single row per CDR3 protein. The table has approximately 12,000 distinct CDR3 sequences, just under 85% seen once. This record comes from a study of yellow fever vaccine responses in identical twins. Whole-study results and caveats: Twins' vaccine T cell responses reportedly seemed partly convergent and partly personalized.

Trimming pared 5 bases from V and 4 bases from J, leaving 10 bases between. The V gene's germline CDR1 is SEHNR and CDR2 FQNEAQ (reference sequence). This CDR3 is built from 13 residues. This TCR came from a woman between 18 and 29 years old who received the yellow fever vaccine. The specimen was T cells from blood (PBMCs), unsorted or a sorted subset (not recorded which), collected before or after yellow fever vaccination (not recorded which). The chain is built from TRBV7-9 and TRBJ2-3, with D perhaps matching TRBD2 (6 bases). CDR3 DNA: TGTGCCAGCAGCCCCGGAGGGTCAGATACGCAGTATTTT. Its translation: CASSPGGSDTQYF.